Below are 20 T cell receptor beta chains sequenced from a single sample in a study of human T cells and chemical hapten exposure. A single record per CDR3 protein comes from TCRdb applying MiXCR to the RACE reads. The repertoire includes approximately 90,000 distinct CDR3 sequences, roughly a quarter of them detected once, and approximately 10% sits in the top ten. The time point: patch test 3, about 24 weeks after DPC sensitization. Regarding treatment: therapeutic diphenylcyclopropenone sensitization with weekly scalp DPC. The sample in question was whole blood, obtained in connection with sensitization to the hapten diphenylcyclopropenone (DPC). Every receptor here comes from a man aged 35-49 years with alopecia areata. Some clones in this sample may be carry-over from other donors' samples.

The rearrangement joins TRBV9 to TRBJ2-6; the D gene is possibly TRBD1 (6 bases). The V gene's germline CDR1 is SGDLS and CDR2 YYNGEE. The V end lost 5 bases, the J end lost 2 bases, and 14 bases lay between the germline ends. CDR3 size: 16 residues. The CDR3 nucleotides are TGTGCCAGCAGGGGGGCGAGTGGGCCTGGGGCCAACGTCCTGACTTTC. Translating gives CASRGASGPGANVLTF.

This clonotype was recorded a few times. J is TRBJ2-3 and V is TRBV6-5; D unclear. CDR1 and CDR2 (germline): MNHEY, SVGAGI. Trimming stripped 5 bases from V and 4 bases from J, with 16 bases between. CDR3 size: 15 residues. The CDR3 DNA reads TGTGCCAGCAGTCCCACGCCAAGACTCGCAGATACGCAGTATTTT. This encodes CASSPTPRLADTQYF.

This clonotype was observed at least ten times. The CDR3 is CASSLSGRNNEQFF. The CDR3, as DNA: TGCGCCAGCAGCTTGAGCGGGAGGAACAATGAGCAGTTCTTC. The chain links TRBV5-1 to TRBJ2-1; TRBD2 agrees at 9 bases. The CDR3 contains 14 residues. The germline CDR1 and CDR2 sequences are SGHRS and YFSETQ. V shed 1 base and J 5 bases; nucleotides not matched to a gene: 1.

The rearrangement joins TRBV9 to TRBJ2-2, with 10 bases lining up with TRBD2. The V gene end was trimmed by 0 bases and the J gene end by 7 bases; junction bases not matched to a gene: 9. Germline V lookup: CDR1 SGDLS, CDR2 YYNGEE. CDR3 length: 17 residues. The CDR3 spells CASSVVPSGSTIGELFF. In DNA form, the CDR3 reads TGTGCCAGCAGCGTAGTCCCTAGCGGGAGTACAATCGGGGAGCTGTTTTTT.

The V call is TRBV12-3 or TRBV12-4, the J call TRBJ1-1, with TRBD1 as a possible D gene (5 bases). V was clipped by 3 bases and J by 2 bases, with 10 bases between them. This CDR3 contains 14 residues. CDR3 amino acids: CASSFRGGNTEAFF. In DNA form, the CDR3 reads TGTGCCAGCAGTTTTAGGGGAGGTAACACTGAAGCTTTCTTT.

The rearrangement joins TRBV18 to TRBJ1-4; D possibly corresponds to TRBD1 (5 bases). In germline, CDR1 is KGHSH, CDR2 LQKENI. The V gene lost 3 bases and the J gene lost 5 bases, with 13 bases spanning the gap. There are 15 residues in the CDR3. The CDR3 region is CASSPTGTPNEKLFF. The CDR3 nucleotides read TGTGCCAGCTCACCCACCGGGACTCCCAATGAAAAACTGTTTTTT. Full variable domain (outside the CDR3, taken from reference TRBV18 and TRBJ1-4): NAGVMQNPRHLVRRRGQEARLRCSPMKGHSHVYWYRQLPEEGLKFMVYLQKENIIDESGMPKERFSAEFPKEGPSILRIQQVVRGDSAAYFCASSPTGTPNEKLFFGSGTQLSVL.

This clonotype was found a few times. This chain connects TRBV4-2 to TRBJ1-5; the match to TRBD1 covers 9 bases. The junction had 4 bases not matched to a gene; V was cut back by 2 bases and J by 5 bases. The CDR3 has 15 amino acids. The germline CDR1 and CDR2 sequences are LGHNA and YNFKEQ. The CDR3: CASSQRGQGHQPQHF. In DNA form, the CDR3 reads TGTGCCAGCAGCCAAAGGGGACAGGGCCATCAGCCCCAGCATTTT.

This rearrangement joins TRBV2 to TRBJ2-4, with 9 bases identical to TRBD2. The junction had 13 bases not matched to a gene; V was cut back by 7 bases and J by 9 bases. The germline V gene has CDR1 SNHLY and CDR2 FYNNEI. The CDR3 runs 15 residues. The CDR3 DNA follows: TGTGCCAGCACCCCCCAAGGAGCGGGAGGCGCCATTCAGTACTTC. It specifies CASTPQGAGGAIQYF.

A remark on this clonotype: The junction shows a germline mismatch at one end, possibly a read error. The J gene is TRBJ2-7, the V gene TRBV15, with 11 nucleotides matching TRBD2. The CDR3 covers 12 residues. In germline, CDR1 is LNHNV, CDR2 YYDKDF (reference sequence). This CDR3 is CATSSLAGGLPF. CDR3 DNA sequence: TGTGCCACCAGCAGCCTAGCGGGAGGACTACCTTTC. The full variable domain, in which reference TRBV15 and TRBJ2-7 provide the parts outside the CDR3, is DAMVIQNPRYQVTQFGKPVTLSCSQTLNHNVMYWYQQKSSQAPKLLFHYYDKDFNNEADTPDNFQSRRPNTSFCFLDIRSPGLGDTAMYLCATSSLAGGLPFGPGTRLTVT.

About this clonotype itself: One base away lies a much larger clone, so this may be a sequencing read error. No conserved phenylalanine or tryptophan is present at the end of the CDR3, so a read error is the likely explanation. The CDR3 is CASSLTGGADTQYL. As DNA, the CDR3 is TGTGCCAGCAGCCTCACAGGGGGGGCAGATACGCAGTATTTG. The chain employs TRBV7-9 and TRBJ2-3; weak D call: TRBD1 (8 bases). The V and J ends lost 5 bases and 4 bases respectively, with 13 bases between them. In germline, CDR1 is SEHNR, CDR2 FQNEAQ (reference sequence). The CDR3 is 14 residues long.

This clonotype was recorded a few times. This chain joins TRBV20-1 and TRBJ1-2; D not resolved. Germline CDR1 and CDR2: DFQATT and SNEGSKA (reference sequence). The V and J ends lost 0 bases and 0 bases respectively, with 20 bases between them. The CDR3 has 18 amino acids. The CDR3 DNA is TGCAGTGCTAGAGATTTTTTATTCAGTACAGCTGCTAACTATGGCTACACCTTC. Its translation is CSARDFLFSTAANYGYTF.

The genes are TRBV2 and TRBJ2-7, with a tentative D call TRBD2 (6 bases). CDR1 and CDR2 (germline): SNHLY, FYNNEI. There are 15 residues in the CDR3. Between the trimmed V and J ends, which lost 0 bases and 1 base, there was a span of 10 bases. The CDR3 sequence: CASSEAVGGSYEQYF. CDR3 in DNA: TGTGCCAGCAGTGAAGCTGTTGGGGGGTCCTACGAGCAGTACTTC.

This clonotype came up a few times. This rearrangement joins TRBV5-1 to TRBJ1-1; no firm D call. This CDR3 contains 14 residues. Trimming removed 2 bases from V and 0 bases from J, with 8 bases in between. CDR1 and CDR2 (germline): SGHRS, YFSETQ. In DNA, the CDR3 is TGCGCCAGCAGCTTTTATGGGTTGAACACTGAAGCTTTCTTT. The encoded protein is CASSFYGLNTEAFF.

The V gene is TRBV3-1, the J gene TRBJ1-6, with D maybe TRBD1 (6 bases). The CDR3 spans 15 residues. Trimming shortened V by 7 bases and J by 5 bases, and 15 bases separated the two germline ends. Germline CDR1 and CDR2: LGHDT and YNNKEL (reference sequence). The CDR3 bases are TGTGCCAGCACCTCAGGGGCAGTAAATAATTCACCCCTCCACTTT. Its translation: CASTSGAVNNSPLHF. The entire variable domain, with the rest obtained from reference TRBV3-1 and TRBJ1-6, is as follows: DTAVSQTPKYLVTQMGNDKSIKCEQNLGHDTMYWYKQDSKKFLKIMFSYNNKELIINETVPNRFSPKSPDKAHLNLHINSLELGDSAVYFCASTSGAVNNSPLHFGNGTRLTVT.

V gene TRBV30 combines with J gene TRBJ2-2, with TRBD2 as a possible D gene (6 bases). The CDR3 is 15 amino acids. Germline V lookup: CDR1 GTSNPN, CDR2 SVGIG (reference sequence). V lost 3 bases and J lost 3, with 14 bases in between. The CDR3 DNA reads TGTGCCTGGAGCAATACCGGGAGTTACACCGGGGAGCTGTTTTTT. It specifies CAWSNTGSYTGELFF.

The chain links TRBV7-2 to TRBJ1-6; D possibly corresponds to TRBD1 (5 bases). CDR1 is SGHTA and CDR2 is FQGNSA in the germline V gene. V gave up 8 bases and J gave up 4 bases, with 15 bases separating them. This CDR3 has 15 residues. The CDR3 DNA is TGTGCCAGCCGCGGGACCCAGCTTTATAATTCACCCCTCCACTTT. Translated: CASRGTQLYNSPLHF.

This clonotype appeared a few times. This chain links TRBV5-6 with TRBJ1-1; D call uncertain. The CDR3 is 13 amino acids. Per germline, CDR1 SGHDT and CDR2 YYEEEE. The ends were cut back, 4 bases at V and 4 bases at J, with 11 bases in the middle. As DNA, the CDR3 is TGTGCCAGCAGCCCCACTGGGGTCACTGAAGCTTTCTTT. Its translation is CASSPTGVTEAFF.

CDR3 in DNA: TGTGCCAGCAGATTACAGACGAACACCGGGGAGCTGTTTTTT. Translating gives CASRLQTNTGELFF. The chain is built from TRBV3-1 and TRBJ2-2; D not resolved. CDR1 is LGHDT, CDR2 YNNKEL, per germline (reference sequence). Trimming shortened V by 6 bases and J by 0 bases, and 8 bases separated the two germline ends. The CDR3 loop spans 14 amino acids.

This clonotype was picked up a small number of times. This sequence joins TRBV15 and TRBJ2-6; D not certain. The CDR3 sequence is 16 residues long. V was trimmed by 0 bases and J by 1 base, leaving 7 bases between them. Germline V gene lookup returns CDR1 LNHNV and CDR2 YYDKDF (reference sequence). The chain's CDR3 is CATSREYGSGANVLTF. CDR3 coding DNA: TGTGCCACCAGCAGAGAATATGGATCTGGGGCCAACGTCCTGACTTTC.

This clonotype was counted between two and nine times. The chain has TRBV6-5 and TRBJ2-7; 9 bases agree with TRBD1. V lost 2 bases to trimming and J lost 5 bases; unmatched junction nucleotides: 4. Germline V gene lookup returns CDR1 MNHEY and CDR2 SVGAGI. There are 14 residues in the CDR3. The CDR3 nucleotides are TGTGCCAGCAGTTACCTGACAGGGGGGGACGAGCAGTACTTC. This gives the protein CASSYLTGGDEQYF.